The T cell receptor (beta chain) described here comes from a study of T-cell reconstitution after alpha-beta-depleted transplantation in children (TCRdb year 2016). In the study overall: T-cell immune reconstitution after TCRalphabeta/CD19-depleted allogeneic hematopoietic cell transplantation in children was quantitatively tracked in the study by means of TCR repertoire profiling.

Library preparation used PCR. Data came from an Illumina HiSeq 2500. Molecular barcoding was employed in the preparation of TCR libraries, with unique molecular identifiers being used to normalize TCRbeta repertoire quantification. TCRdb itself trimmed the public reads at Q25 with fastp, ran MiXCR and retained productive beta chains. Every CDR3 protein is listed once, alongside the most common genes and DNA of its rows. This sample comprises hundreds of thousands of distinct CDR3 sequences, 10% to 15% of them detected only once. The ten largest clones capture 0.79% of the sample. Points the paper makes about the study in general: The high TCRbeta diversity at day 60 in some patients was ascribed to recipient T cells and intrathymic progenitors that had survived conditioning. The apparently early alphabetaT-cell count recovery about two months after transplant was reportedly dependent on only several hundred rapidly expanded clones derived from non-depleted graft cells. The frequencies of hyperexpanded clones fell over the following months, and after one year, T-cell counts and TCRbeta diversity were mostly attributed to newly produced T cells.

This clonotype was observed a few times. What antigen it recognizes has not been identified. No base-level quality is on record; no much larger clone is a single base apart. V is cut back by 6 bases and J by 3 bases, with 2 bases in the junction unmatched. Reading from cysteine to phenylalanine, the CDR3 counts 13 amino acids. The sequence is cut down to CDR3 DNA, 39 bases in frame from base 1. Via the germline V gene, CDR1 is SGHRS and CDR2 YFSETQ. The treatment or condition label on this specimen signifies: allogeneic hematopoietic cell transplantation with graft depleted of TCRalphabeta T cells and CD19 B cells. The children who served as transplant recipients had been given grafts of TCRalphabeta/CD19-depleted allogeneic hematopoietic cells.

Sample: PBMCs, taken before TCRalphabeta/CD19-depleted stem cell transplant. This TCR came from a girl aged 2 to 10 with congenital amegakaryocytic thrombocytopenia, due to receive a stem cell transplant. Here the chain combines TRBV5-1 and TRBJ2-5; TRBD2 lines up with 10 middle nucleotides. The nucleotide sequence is TGCGCCAGCAACCTAGCGGGAGAAGAGACCCAGTACTTC. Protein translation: CASNLAGEETQYF.